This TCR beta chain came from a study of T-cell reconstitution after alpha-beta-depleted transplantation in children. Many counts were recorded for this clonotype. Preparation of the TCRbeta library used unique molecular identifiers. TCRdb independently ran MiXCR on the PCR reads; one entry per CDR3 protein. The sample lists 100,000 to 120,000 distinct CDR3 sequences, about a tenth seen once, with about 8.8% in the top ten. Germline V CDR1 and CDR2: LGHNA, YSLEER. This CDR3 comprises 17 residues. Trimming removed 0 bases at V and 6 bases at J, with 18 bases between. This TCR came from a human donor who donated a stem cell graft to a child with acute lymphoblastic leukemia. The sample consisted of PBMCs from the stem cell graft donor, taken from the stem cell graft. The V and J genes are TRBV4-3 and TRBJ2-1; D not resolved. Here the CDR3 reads CASSQDPQDPLINEQFF. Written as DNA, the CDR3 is TGCGCCAGCAGCCAAGATCCCCAAGATCCCCTCATCAATGAGCAGTTCTTC.